These T cell receptor beta chains were read from a single sample in a study of T cells in localized non-small cell lung cancer. Using immunoSEQ multiplex PCR, the repertoire was profiled, and TCRdb retains in-frame clones only, with some absent. The sample records tens of thousands of clones, around 85% being singletons. The material was peripheral blood, obtained before any cancer treatment. The receptors here all came from a woman between 35 and 70 years old with stage I lung adenocarcinoma. Both conserved end residues are part of each CDR3. D genes are given only for firm matches. The size field is filled for only some rows; it gives once, few, many or a size class.

d_call clone_size j_call v_call cdr3_aa cdr3_nt
. . TRBJ2-3 TRBV5-4 CASSFGGLITDTQYF TGTGCCAGCAGCTTCGGGGGACTGATCACAGATACGCAGTATTTT
TRBD2 . TRBJ2-3 TRBV4-3 CASSQELGGGGVYYTDTQYF TGCGCCAGCAGCCAAGAGTTAGGCGGGGGGGGCGTTTACTACACAGATACGCAGTATTTT
. . TRBJ1-1 TRBV28 CASSIMEQARGTEAFF TGTGCCAGCAGTATTATGGAACAGGCAAGAGGCACTGAAGCTTTCTTT
TRBD1 . TRBJ1-1 TRBV29-1 CSVDQGATNTEAFF TGCAGCGTTGACCAGGGGGCGACGAACACTGAAGCTTTCTTT
. few TRBJ2-3 TRBV7-2 CASSSTDTQYF TGTGCCAGCAGCTCGACAGATACGCAGTATTTT
TRBD2 . TRBJ2-3 TRBV13 CASSFPTSGDTDTQYF TGTGCCAGCAGCTTCCCGACTAGCGGGGACACAGATACGCAGTATTTT
TRBD2 few TRBJ2-3 TRBV6-1 CASSGSGGRDTQYF TGTGCCAGCAGTGGTAGCGGGGGGCGTGATACGCAGTATTTT
. . TRBJ1-3 TRBV9 CASSHNLLQGSGNTIYF TGTGCCAGCAGCCATAATCTACTACAGGGTTCTGGAAACACCATATATTTT
TRBD2 . TRBJ2-1 TRBV9 CASSVSGGATEQFF TGTGCCAGCAGCGTTAGCGGGGGGGCCACTGAGCAGTTCTTC
TRBD1 . TRBJ1-2 TRBV6-4 CASSRLVGTDYGYTF TGTGCCAGCAGTCGACTTGTCGGGACAGATTATGGCTACACCTTC
. . TRBJ1-2 TRBV21-1 CASSMGSRSIQGNVSGYTF TGTGCCAGCAGCATGGGCTCACGTAGCATACAGGGGAATGTGAGCGGCTACACCTTC
. . TRBJ1-3 TRBV5-1 CASSPAPGSGNTIYF TGCGCCAGCAGCCCGGCCCCCGGGTCTGGAAACACCATATATTTT
. . TRBJ1-1 TRBV7-2 CASTPNPAGGTEAFF TGTGCCAGCACCCCAAACCCGGCCGGGGGCACTGAAGCTTTCTTT
. . TRBJ2-1 TRBV2 CASSEGLDPNEQFF TGTGCCAGCAGTGAAGGACTAGATCCCAATGAGCAGTTCTTC
TRBD1 . TRBJ2-5 TRBV5-4 CASSPRTGQETQYF TGTGCCAGCAGCCCAAGGACAGGGCAAGAGACCCAGTACTTC
TRBD1 . TRBJ1-1 TRBV29-1 CSVHTGENTEAFF TGCAGCGTCCACACAGGGGAGAACACTGAAGCTTTCTTT
. . TRBJ2-1 TRBV2 CASSEFRGAYNEQFF TGTGCCAGCAGTGAATTTCGGGGGGCTTACAATGAGCAGTTCTTC
TRBD2 . TRBJ2-7 TRBV10-3 CAINPGGSLAVEQYF TGTGCCATCAACCCGGGGGGATCCCTGGCTGTCGAGCAGTACTTC
TRBD2 . TRBJ2-7 TRBV5-3 CARSSRNRLAGAYEQYF TGTGCCAGAAGCTCCAGAAACCGACTAGCGGGTGCCTACGAGCAGTACTTC
. . TRBJ2-5 TRBV7-2 CASSYHVAQETQYF TGTGCCAGCAGCTATCACGTGGCTCAAGAGACCCAGTACTTC
. . TRBJ2-3 TRBV4-1 CASSRGPYTYTDTQYF TGCGCCAGCAGCCGGGGGCCATACACCTACACAGATACGCAGTATTTT
. few TRBJ1-2 TRBV6-5 CASSYNRAPNYGYTF TGTGCCAGCAGTTACAACAGGGCCCCTAACTATGGCTACACCTTC
. . TRBJ1-1 TRBV9 CASSVVSEDEAFF TGTGCCAGCAGCGTAGTGTCGGAAGATGAGGCTTTCTTT
. . TRBJ2-1 TRBV6-1 CASSEISGAGFF TGTGCCAGCAGTGAAATTTCGGGGGCCGGGTTCTTC
TRBD2 . TRBJ2-2 TRBV10-3 CAISRSGTRDTGELFF TGTGCCATCAGCCGATCCGGGACTAGAGACACCGGGGAGCTGTTTTTT
. . TRBJ2-2 TRBV18 CASSPWTIANTGELFF TGTGCCAGCTCACCCTGGACTATTGCGAACACCGGGGAGCTGTTTTTT
TRBD1 . TRBJ2-2 TRBV19 CASSLRQGAFANTGELFF TGTGCCAGTAGTTTGAGACAGGGGGCCTTCGCGAACACCGGGGAGCTGTTTTTT
. . TRBJ1-6 TRBV19 CASSLGRSYNSPLHF TGTGCCAGTAGCCTCGGGAGGTCCTATAATTCACCCCTCCACTTT
. few TRBJ2-3 TRBV5-1 CASSLSDSTDTQYF TGCGCCAGCAGCTTATCGGACAGCACAGATACGCAGTATTTT
. . TRBJ2-1 TRBV13 CASSFGGPLNEQFF TGTGCCAGCAGCTTCGGGGGACCTCTCAATGAGCAGTTCTTC
. . TRBJ1-6 TRBV9 CASSVRDSSNSPLHF TGTGCCAGCAGCGTGAGGGATTCGAGTAATTCACCCCTCCACTTT
TRBD1 . TRBJ1-1 TRBV7-6 CASSGQGGNTEAFF TGTGCCAGCAGTGGACAGGGAGGAAACACTGAAGCTTTCTTT
. . TRBJ1-1 TRBV25-1 CASSLKGGSAEAFF TGTGCCAGCAGTCTAAAGGGGGGTAGCGCTGAAGCTTTCTTT
. . TRBJ2-1 TRBV28 CASSLWGNEQFF TGTGCCAGCAGTTTATGGGGAAATGAGCAGTTCTTC
. . TRBJ2-3 TRBV5-4 CASSLLESTDTQYF TGTGCCAGCAGCTTGCTAGAGAGCACAGATACGCAGTATTTT
. . TRBJ2-5 TRBV5-5 CASSFAGAQETQYF TGTGCCAGCAGCTTTGCGGGGGCTCAAGAGACCCAGTACTTC
TRBD1 . TRBJ1-4 TRBV19 CASRKQGEGEKLFF TGTGCCAGTAGGAAACAGGGGGAAGGTGAAAAACTGTTTTTT
. . TRBJ1-6 TRBV18 CASSPPASPLHF TGTGCCAGCTCACCACCGGCTTCACCCCTCCACTTT
. . TRBJ1-3 TRBV5-1 CASSLAPLGSGNTIYF TGCGCCAGCAGCTTGGCGCCCCTGGGCTCTGGAAACACCATATATTTT
. . TRBJ2-6 TRBV14 CASSQSGTGANVLTF TGTGCCAGCAGCCAATCGGGGACTGGGGCCAACGTCCTGACTTTC
. few TRBJ2-7 TRBV25-1 CASSDDYYEQYF TGTGCCAGCAGTGACGACTACTACGAGCAGTACTTC
. . TRBJ1-1 TRBV27 CASRVSMNTEAFF TGTGCCAGCAGGGTTTCCATGAACACTGAAGCTTTCTTT
TRBD2 . TRBJ2-1 TRBV11-3 CASSLSPSGPLSSNEQFF TGTGCCAGCAGCTTATCGCCTAGCGGACCCCTTTCCTCCAATGAGCAGTTCTTC
. . TRBJ2-7 TRBV9 CASSVGGGAYEQYF TGTGCCAGCAGCGTAGGAGGGGGGGCTTACGAGCAGTACTTC
. . TRBJ1-1 TRBV14 CASSHSSRRNTEAFF TGTGCCAGCAGCCACTCCAGTCGACGGAACACTGAAGCTTTCTTT
TRBD1 . TRBJ1-2 TRBV5-1 CASSMTGGHGYTF TGCGCCAGCAGCATGACAGGGGGCCATGGCTACACCTTC